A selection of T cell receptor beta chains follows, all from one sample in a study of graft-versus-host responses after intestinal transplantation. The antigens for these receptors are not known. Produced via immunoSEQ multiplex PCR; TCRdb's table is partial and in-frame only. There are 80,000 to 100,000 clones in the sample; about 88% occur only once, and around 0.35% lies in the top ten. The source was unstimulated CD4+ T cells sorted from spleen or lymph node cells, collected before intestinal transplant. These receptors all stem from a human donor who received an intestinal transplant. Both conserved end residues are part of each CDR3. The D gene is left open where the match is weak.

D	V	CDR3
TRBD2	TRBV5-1	CASSLAGGGTYEQYF
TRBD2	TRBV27	CASSLLAGGSPSSTQYF
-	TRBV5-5	CASNSNLEGSQQYF
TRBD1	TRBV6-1	CASRDRDSKNIQYF
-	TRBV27	CASSLSNRVHNSPLHF
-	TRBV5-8	CASSLVVPGSDTQYF
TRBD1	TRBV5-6	CASSLDRGRGGYTF
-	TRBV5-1	CASSVGGELGGTEAFF
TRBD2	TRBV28	CASSSTGLAGYEQYF
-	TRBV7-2	CASSSQGRTEAFF
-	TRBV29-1	CSVERWGRGYTF
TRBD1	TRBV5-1	CASSLDRGHTGELFF
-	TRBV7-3	CASSLTGRDNEQFF
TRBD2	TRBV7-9	CASSLVRGGTQYF
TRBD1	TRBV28	CASSRDRLRNQPQHF
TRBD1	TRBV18	CASSPQETGTGYTF
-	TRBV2	CASSRTANYGYTF
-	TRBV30	CAWSVGTRSGYTF
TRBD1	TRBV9	CASSVQGGAGNTIYF
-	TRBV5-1	CASSLDSLYNSPLHF
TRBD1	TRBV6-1	CASRYRDRGSYEQYF
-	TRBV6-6	CASSPHRGPGPEAFF
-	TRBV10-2	CASSLGPGELFF
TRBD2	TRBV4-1	CASSQEFLAGGTSSYEQYF
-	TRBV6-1	CASSEGRGNIGNTIYF
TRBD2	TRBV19	CASSREGGPLRETQYF
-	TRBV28	CASSPRVGKETQYF
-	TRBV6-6	CASSLYRDGYTF
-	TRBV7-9	CASSLYSGLSSYEQYF
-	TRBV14	CASSQDWASRMNTEAFF
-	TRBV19	CASSAGPMNQPQHF
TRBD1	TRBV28	CASSSDGQVAIGEKLFF
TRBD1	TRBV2	CASRESGTANEKLFF
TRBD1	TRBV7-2	CASSPWAGTAISGANVLTF
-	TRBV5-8	CASSDGQLNTEAFF
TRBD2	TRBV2	CASRDGLAGLYEQYF
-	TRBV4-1	CASSHSGSRGTEAFF
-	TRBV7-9	CASSRGTDEYEQYF
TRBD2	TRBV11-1	CASSLMVAGGPYEQYF
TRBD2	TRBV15	CATQLAGGNTDTQYF
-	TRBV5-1	CASRQGKGVYQETQYF
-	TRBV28	CASSLAALKEQYF
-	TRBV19	CASSLGAANTGELFF
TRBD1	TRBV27	CASRRTGSLNGYTF
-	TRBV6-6	CASSYSPPRRNEQFF
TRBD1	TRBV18	CASSLTGTDAHHEQYF
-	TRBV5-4	CASSLQGSLYTDTQYF
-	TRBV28	CASNGANTGELFF
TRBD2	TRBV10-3	CAISEFEGLADNEQFF
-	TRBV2	CASSEEMSYGYTF
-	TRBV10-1	CASGRGMETQYF
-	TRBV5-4	CASSLDSTGSYEQYF
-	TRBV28	CASSSPVDGYTF
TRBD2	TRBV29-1	CSVDGGSGGRTDTQYF
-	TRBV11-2	CASSPRQKTRTYNEQFF
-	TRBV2	CASSPGGHGYTF
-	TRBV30	CAWSVRGRNTEAFF
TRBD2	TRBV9	CASSVERGTQYF
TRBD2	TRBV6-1	CASSDPRLAGAYNEQFF
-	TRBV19	CASSILTGGYYTF